This is a list of T cell receptor beta chains from one sample in a study of cytomegalovirus exposure and HLA in healthy donors. Clones were sequenced by immunoSEQ multiplex PCR, and TCRdb holds only the in-frame ones, with some missing. The table has over 100,000 clones, approximately 79% seen once. Sequenced material: PBMCs. The receptors were gathered from a male donor in good health and CMV-seronegative. The CDR3 runs from the conserved cysteine through the conserved F or W. The D gene is left open where the match is weak. Some rows have no size entry. The others give once, few or many, or a class for an expanded clone.

j_call | d_call | clone_size | v_call | cdr3_nt | cdr3_aa
TRBJ1-2 | . | few | TRBV25-1 | TGTGCCAGCCTGAACAGGGAACGTAGTGGCTACACCTTC | CASLNRERSGYTF
TRBJ1-4 | TRBD1 | . | TRBV18 | TGTGCCAGCTCACTTGGACAGGGACCTAATGAAAAACTGTTTTTT | CASSLGQGPNEKLFF
TRBJ1-1 | . | . | TRBV7-2 | TGTGCCAGCAGCCACTGGGCGGTAAGGGGCACTGAAGCTTTCTTT | CASSHWAVRGTEAFF
TRBJ1-1 | . | once | TRBV4-2 | TGTGCCAGCAGCCAAGGGGTGGGCGGGAGCACTGAAGCTTTCTTT | CASSQGVGGSTEAFF
TRBJ1-4 | . | . | TRBV10-3 | TGTGCCATCAGTGAGTCTCGACAGTCAACTAATGAAAAACTGTTTTTT | CAISESRQSTNEKLFF
TRBJ2-3 | . | once | TRBV18 | TGTGCCAGCTCACCAGCGTTGAGGGCCACAGATACGCAGTATTTT | CASSPALRATDTQYF
TRBJ1-3 | . | . | TRBV6-5 | TGTGCCAGCAGTTACGGCGGGGATATCGGAAACACCATATATTTT | CASSYGGDIGNTIYF
TRBJ2-3 | . | . | TRBV30 | TGTGCCTGGAGTGTACTCGCGGGGGCCACAGATACGCAGTATTTT | CAWSVLAGATDTQYF
TRBJ1-5 | . | few | TRBV2 | TGTGCCAGCAGTGGGTCAGGGGAAGGCAATCAGCCCCAGCATTTT | CASSGSGEGNQPQHF
TRBJ2-5 | TRBD1 | . | TRBV6-5 | TGTGCCAGCAATACGCCCGGACAGGGCGGGCGGACCCAGTACTTC | CASNTPGQGGRTQYF
TRBJ2-7 | TRBD1 | . | TRBV5-1 | TGCGCCAGCAGCGGGACAGGGGGCTCCTACGAGCAGTACTTC | CASSGTGGSYEQYF
TRBJ1-6 | TRBD1 | . | TRBV2 | TGTGCCAGCAGTATTACGGGACAGGGGACTTCACCCCTCCACTTT | CASSITGQGTSPLHF
TRBJ1-2 | TRBD1 | . | TRBV12-5 | TGTGCTAGTGACATAAGGACAGGGAACGGCTACACCTTC | CASDIRTGNGYTF
TRBJ2-5 | . | . | TRBV5-6 | TGTGCCAGCAGCCTATACATTCCGGGGCAAGAGACCCAGTACTTC | CASSLYIPGQETQYF
TRBJ2-7 | TRBD2 | . | TRBV5-4 | TGTGCCAGCAGCCCTGGGGGGAGGGGTCGCGAGCAGTACTTC | CASSPGGRGREQYF
TRBJ1-1 | TRBD1 | few | TRBV5-1 | TGCGCCAGCAGCCCTCAGGGGGACACTGAAGCTTTCTTT | CASSPQGDTEAFF
TRBJ2-7 | TRBD1 | . | TRBV30 | TGTGCCTGGAGTGTTGGGACAGAGTACTACGAGCAGTACTTC | CAWSVGTEYYEQYF
TRBJ2-2 | TRBD2 | . | TRBV30 | TGTGCCTGGGGACTAGGGGCTGGGGAGCTGTTTTTT | CAWGLGAGELFF
TRBJ1-6 | TRBD1 | . | TRBV7-9 | TGTGCCAGCAGCTTAGGGACAGGACAGGCCCGGTTGGGTCGTTCACCCCTCCACTTT | CASSLGTGQARLGRSPLHF
TRBJ1-2 | TRBD1 | . | TRBV7-2 | TGTGCCAGCAGCTTAGGACAGGGGTTTTGGGAAAACTATGGCTACGCCTTC | CASSLGQGFWENYGYAF
TRBJ2-1 | . | . | TRBV4-3 | TGCGCCAGCAGCCAAGAAGACAGCTACAATGAGCAGTTCTTC | CASSQEDSYNEQFF
TRBJ2-1 | TRBD2 | . | TRBV4-1 | TGCGCCAGCAGCCCACTGGGGGGGAAAAATGAGCAGTTCTTC | CASSPLGGKNEQFF
TRBJ2-3 | TRBD1 | . | TRBV30 | TGTGCCTGGAATCTCGACAGGGTTGCAGATACGCAGTATTTT | CAWNLDRVADTQYF
TRBJ1-3 | . | . | TRBV5-1 | TGCGCCAGCAGCTTGGGGACAGCCCGCGACACCATATATTTT | CASSLGTARDTIYF
TRBJ1-3 | TRBD1 | . | TRBV19 | TGTGCCAGTATCGACAGGGTGGACGGAAACACCATATATTTT | CASIDRVDGNTIYF
TRBJ1-3 | TRBD1 | once | TRBV2 | TGTGCCAGAACAGGGGTCCCTGGAAACACCATATATTTT | CARTGVPGNTIYF
TRBJ2-3 | TRBD2 | few | TRBV9 | TGTGCCAGCAGCACAAGCGGGGGGCTCACAGATACGCAGTATTTT | CASSTSGGLTDTQYF
TRBJ1-1 | . | few | TRBV30 | TGTGCCTGGAGTGTGGCAAGAATGAACACTGAAGCTTTCTTT | CAWSVARMNTEAFF
TRBJ1-4 | . | . | TRBV30 | TGTGCCTGGAGCCGACCGACAGGCCTTAATGAAAAACTGTTTTTT | CAWSRPTGLNEKLFF
TRBJ2-2 | . | . | TRBV7-2 | TGTGCCAGCAGCCCCTACCCCTCAAGAGGGACCGGGGAGCTGTTTTTT | CASSPYPSRGTGELFF
TRBJ1-2 | . | . | TRBV6-5 | TGTGCCAGCAGTTACACCTTGACAGTTCCTAACTATGGCTACACCTTC | CASSYTLTVPNYGYTF
TRBJ1-6 | TRBD1 | few | TRBV6-6 | TGTGCCAGCAGTTTGACGGACAGGGACTCACCCCTCCACTTT | CASSLTDRDSPLHF
TRBJ2-2 | TRBD1 | . | TRBV5-1 | TGCGCCAGCAGACCGGACAGGGGGCGACTCGGGGAGCTGTTTTTT | CASRPDRGRLGELFF
TRBJ1-1 | . | once | TRBV5-1 | TGCGCCAGCAGCTTCGGAGGGGACACTGAAGCTTTCTTT | CASSFGGDTEAFF
TRBJ2-5 | TRBD1 | once | TRBV5-1 | TGCGCCAGCAGCTCGACAGGGGGCAAGGAGACCCAGTACTTC | CASSSTGGKETQYF
TRBJ1-5 | TRBD1 | . | TRBV7-2 | TGTGCCAGCAGCTTAGCCCCCCAGGGGGGCAATCAGCCCCAGCATTTT | CASSLAPQGGNQPQHF
TRBJ2-7 | . | . | TRBV11-2 | TGTGCCAGCAGCTTAGGACAGCAGTACGAGCAGTACTTC | CASSLGQQYEQYF
TRBJ1-1 | TRBD1 | . | TRBV2 | TGTGCCAGCAGTTTCTCCGGGACAGGTGGGGAAGCTTTCTTT | CASSFSGTGGEAFF
TRBJ2-5 | TRBD2 | . | TRBV4-2 | TGTGCCAGCAGCTCAGAGGCATTCGGGGGGGGCTATGGTGAGACCCAGTACTTC | CASSSEAFGGGYGETQYF
TRBJ2-7 | TRBD2 | . | TRBV7-9 | TGTGCCAGCAGCACCCTGGGCGGTAGCGGGGGGTCCTACGAGCAGTACTTC | CASSTLGGSGGSYEQYF
TRBJ2-5 | TRBD1 | . | TRBV7-2 | TGTGCCAGCAGCTTAGGCAGGGGGCCCGTAGAGACCCAGTACTTC | CASSLGRGPVETQYF
TRBJ1-1 | . | . | TRBV6-5 | TGTGCCAGCAGTTACCTGGTGGGAGGGCGGCGCACTGAAGCTTTCTTT | CASSYLVGGRRTEAFF
TRBJ2-7 | TRBD1 | few | TRBV6-1 | TGTGCCAGCAGTACCAACGACAGGGCGTCCTACGAGCAGTACTTC | CASSTNDRASYEQYF
TRBJ2-7 | TRBD1 | . | TRBV10-3 | TGTGCCATCAGTGAGACGGACAGGGCTATCTCCTACGAGCAGTACTTC | CAISETDRAISYEQYF
TRBJ1-5 | . | . | TRBV4-3 | TGCGCCAGCAGCCAAGTAGCCGGTCAGCCCCAGCATTTT | CASSQVAGQPQHF
TRBJ2-7 | TRBD1 | . | TRBV11-2 | TGTGCCAGCAGCTGGGACAGGAGCTACGAGCAGTACTTC | CASSWDRSYEQYF